This entry features one TCR beta chain sequence. Generated by immunoSEQ multiplex PCR, the TCRdb table keeps only in-frame clones and is missing some. The sample has roughly 140,000 clones, approximately 90% seen once; the top ten hold approximately 15%. The sample belongs to a study of T cell responses to AZD1222 COVID-19 vaccine. The origin of this receptor is an adult in good health. Sequencing used peripheral blood, obtained on day 0 of AZD1222 vaccination.

CDR3 sequence reads: CASRSGQEQYF. The CDR3 nucleotides read TGTGCCAGCCGGAGCGGGCAAGAGCAGTACTTC. The genes are TRBV2 and TRBJ2-7, with a weak D call TRBD2 (6 bases). There are 11 residues in the CDR3. Germline values: CDR1 SNHLY, CDR2 FYNNEI. V was pared by 8 bases and J by 7 bases, with 12 bases between.